This TCR beta chain was found in a study of T cell responses to AZD1222 COVID-19 vaccine. The study, taken as a whole, reports: Donors were largely white British and mainly female; clonal diversity was possibly underestimated. Vaccine-associated CD4 TCRs ranged over spike, dominating at 160-218 and 743-854. AZD1222 recipients seropositive at baseline numbered only 5 to 7.

To note about this clone: Its antigen is as yet unknown.

The V and J ends lost 4 bases and 3 bases respectively, with 10 bases between them. The CDR3 is 13 amino acids. CDR1 and CDR2 (germline): MGHDK, SYGVNS. Method: immunoSEQ multiplex PCR; TCRdb's copy keeps in-frame clones and lacks some. This sample has 100,000 to 120,000 clones, with less than 95% found just once. The sequence was obtained from an adult who received the AZD1222 COVID-19 vaccine. Specimen: peripheral blood, collected 28 days after the second AZD1222 dose. The chain couples TRBV25-1 to TRBJ2-7, with a tentative D call TRBD2 (6 bases). The CDR3 bases are TGTGCCAGCAGTGTGACTAGTGGCTACGAGCAGTACTTC. Protein sequence: CASSVTSGYEQYF.